These 5 T cell receptor beta chains were sequenced from one sample in a study of blood T cell repertoires in COVID-19. Assay: immunoSEQ multiplex PCR; the TCRdb copy retains only in-frame clones and omits some. The data contain fewer than 200,000 clones, around three quarters of them singletons. The sample taken for sequencing was PBMCs or T cells enriched from blood (not recorded which). These TCRs come from a woman in her 70s in a cohort exposed to, infected with or recovered from COVID-19 (not recorded which).

The rearrangement uses TRBV6-1 and TRBJ1-6; TRBD1 matches at 7 bases. Trimming removed 3 bases from V and 9 bases from J; junction bases left unmatched: 14. This CDR3 is 17 amino acids long. Germline CDR1 reads MNHNS; CDR2 reads SASEGT. Here the CDR3 DNA reads TGTGCCAGCAGTGAGCAGGGGGTCAGGACCTCGGGTTCACCCCTCCACTTT. Its translation: CASSEQGVRTSGSPLHF.

The rearrangement uses TRBV19 and TRBJ1-2; 8 nucleotides line up with TRBD1. The CDR3 runs to 18 residues. Germline values: CDR1 LNHDA, CDR2 SQIVND (reference sequence). Unmatched junction bases numbered 22, after V lost 9 bases and J lost 4 bases. As DNA, the CDR3 is TGTGCCAGCCGTAGGACAGGGTCAGGTTCAGGGCTATCCTATGGCTACACCTTC. Residues: CASRRTGSGSGLSYGYTF.

The chain couples TRBV28 to TRBJ1-2; the D gene is possibly TRBD1 (6 bases). V gave up 2 bases and J gave up 2 bases, with 12 bases separating them. Per germline, CDR1 MDHEN and CDR2 SYDVKM. The CDR3 is 15 residues long. CDR3 DNA: TGTGCCAGCAGTTTAGGTCTAGGGGGAAACTATGGCTACACCTTC. The encoded protein is CASSLGLGGNYGYTF.

The V call is TRBV5-4, the J call TRBJ1-2, with a weak D call TRBD1 (5 bases). The germline V gene encodes CDR1 SGHNT and CDR2 YYREEE (reference sequence). The CDR3 is 15 residues long. The ends were cut back, 4 bases at V and 9 bases at J, with 22 bases in the middle. CDR3 region: CASSRAGTLVLSYTF. The DNA of the CDR3 is TGTGCCAGCAGCAGGGCCGGGACTCTAGTTTTGAGCTACACCTTC.

This chain links TRBV6-1 with TRBJ2-7; 9 bases agree with TRBD1. The CDR3 totals 15 residues. Germline CDR1 reads MNHNS; CDR2 reads SASEGT. With 3 bases clipped from V and 5 bases from J, the junction kept 8 bases outside the gene matches. Here the CDR3 reads CASSDYHRTGDEQYF. The CDR3 nucleotides read TGTGCCAGCAGTGACTATCACAGGACAGGGGACGAGCAGTACTTC.